This T cell receptor beta chain was profiled in a study of blood T cell repertoires in COVID-19. The wider study: T cells, B-cell-depleted T cells, or PBMCs supplied cDNA or gDNA.

Authors' processing steps: Amplified reference gene primers provided the basis for estimating nucleated cell counts. The method was immunoSEQ multiplex PCR; TCRdb's version includes in-frame clones alone and lacks a portion of them. V and J calls and clone size come straight from that table; D and trimming were deduced from the DNA. The sample gives under 40,000 clones, 90% of which show up once; approximately 1.5% is in the top ten. This clone was seen a single time. The CDR3 covers 17 residues. CDR1 and CDR2 from the germline V gene are LGHDT and YNNKEL (reference sequence). Trimming at V came to 0 bases and at J to 2 bases, leaving 6 bases not matched to a gene.

This receptor was obtained from a man aged 60-69 years with active COVID-19. The rearrangement links TRBV3-1 (or the pseudogene TRBV3-2) to TRBJ2-2; TRBD2 aligns across 7 bases. The sequenced material came from peripheral blood. The CDR3 DNA sequence: TGTGCCAGCAGCCAAGATCGGGACTACCTTAACACCGGGGAGCTGTTTTTT. As protein: CASSQDRDYLNTGELFF.